The TCR beta chain under discussion was sequenced for a study of blood T cell repertoires in COVID-19. Seattle participants joined during active infection and were tracked over time. Sequencing used immunoSEQ multiplex PCR; TCRdb keeps in-frame clones, though not all of them. The sample lists more than 300,000 clones, around 87% occurring once. V was trimmed by 2 bases and J by 1 base, leaving 10 bases between them. The CDR3 is 15 residues long. Germline V gene lookup returns CDR1 SGHRS and CDR2 YFSETQ. The V call is TRBV5-1, the J call TRBJ1-5; D is undetermined. The receptor was isolated from a woman younger than 45 with COVID-19, enrolled during active disease. Sequencing was done on a sample of peripheral blood. The CDR3 is CASSFVGDSNQPQHF. CDR3 bases: TGCGCCAGCAGCTTTGTAGGAGACAGCAATCAGCCCCAGCATTTT.